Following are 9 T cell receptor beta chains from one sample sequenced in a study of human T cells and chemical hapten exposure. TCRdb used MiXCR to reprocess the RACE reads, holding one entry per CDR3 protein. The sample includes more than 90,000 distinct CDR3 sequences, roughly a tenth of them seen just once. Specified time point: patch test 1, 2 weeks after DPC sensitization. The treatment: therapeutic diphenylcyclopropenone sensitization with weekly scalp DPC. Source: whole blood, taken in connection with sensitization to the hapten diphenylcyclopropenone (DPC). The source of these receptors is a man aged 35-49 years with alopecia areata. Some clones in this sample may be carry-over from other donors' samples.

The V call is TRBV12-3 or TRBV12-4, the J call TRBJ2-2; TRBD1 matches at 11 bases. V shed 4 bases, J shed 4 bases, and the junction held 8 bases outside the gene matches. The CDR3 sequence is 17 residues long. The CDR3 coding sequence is TGTGCCAGCAGTTCCGGGACAGGGGGAATGGTCACCGGGGAGCTGTTTTTT. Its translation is CASSSGTGGMVTGELFF.

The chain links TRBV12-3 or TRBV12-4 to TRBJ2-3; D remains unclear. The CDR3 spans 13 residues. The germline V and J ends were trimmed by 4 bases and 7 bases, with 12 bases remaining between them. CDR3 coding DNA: TGTGCCAGCAGTTCAACTCCTAGTTATACGCAGTATTTT. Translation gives CASSSTPSYTQYF.

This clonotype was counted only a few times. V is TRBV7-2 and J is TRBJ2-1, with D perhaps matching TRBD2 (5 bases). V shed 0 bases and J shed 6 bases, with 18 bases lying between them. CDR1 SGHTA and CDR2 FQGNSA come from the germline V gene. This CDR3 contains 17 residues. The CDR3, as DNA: TGTGCCAGCAGCTTAGCGAGGGTGCGGGCCGGAGGCAATGAGCAGTTCTTC. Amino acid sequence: CASSLARVRAGGNEQFF.

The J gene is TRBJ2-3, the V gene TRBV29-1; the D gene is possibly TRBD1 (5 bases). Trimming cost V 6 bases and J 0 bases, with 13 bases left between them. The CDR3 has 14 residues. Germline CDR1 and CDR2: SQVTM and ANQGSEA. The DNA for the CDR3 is TGCAGCGTCCTAAAGACAGCCAGCACAGATACGCAGTATTTT. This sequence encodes CSVLKTASTDTQYF.

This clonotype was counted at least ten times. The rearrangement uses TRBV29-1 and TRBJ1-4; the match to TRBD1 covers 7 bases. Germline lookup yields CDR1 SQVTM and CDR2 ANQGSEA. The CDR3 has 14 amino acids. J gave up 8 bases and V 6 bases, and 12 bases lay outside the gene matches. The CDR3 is CSVQWTGGREKLFF. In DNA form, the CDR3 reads TGCAGCGTCCAATGGACAGGCGGGAGAGAAAAACTGTTTTTT.

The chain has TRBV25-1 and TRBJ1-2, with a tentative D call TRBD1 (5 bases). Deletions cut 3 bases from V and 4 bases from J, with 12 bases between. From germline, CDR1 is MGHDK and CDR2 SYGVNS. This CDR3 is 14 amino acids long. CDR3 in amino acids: CASSEVGLGYGYTF. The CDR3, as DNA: TGTGCCAGCAGTGAGGTGGGGCTAGGCTATGGCTACACCTTC.

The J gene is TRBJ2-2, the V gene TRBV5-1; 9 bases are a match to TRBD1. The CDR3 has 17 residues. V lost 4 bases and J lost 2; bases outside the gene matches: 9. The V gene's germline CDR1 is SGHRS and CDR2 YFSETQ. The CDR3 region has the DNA TGCGCCAGCAGCCACCCCCAGGGACAGGGAAACACCGGGGAGCTGTTTTTT. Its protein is CASSHPQGQGNTGELFF.

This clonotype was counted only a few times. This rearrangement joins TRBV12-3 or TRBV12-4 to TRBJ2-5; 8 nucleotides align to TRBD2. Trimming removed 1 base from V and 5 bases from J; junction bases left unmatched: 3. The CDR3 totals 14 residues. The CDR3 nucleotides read TGTGCCAGCAGTTTAGGGGGACTAGTCGAGACCCAGTACTTC. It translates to CASSLGGLVETQYF.

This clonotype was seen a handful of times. The CDR3 nucleotides are TGTGCCAGCAGCTTGACTAGCGGGAGGAAGTACCAAGAGACCCAGTACTTC. Translated, it gives CASSLTSGRKYQETQYF. The V gene is TRBV7-3, the J gene TRBJ2-5; 13 bases are shared with TRBD2. The length of the CDR3 is 17 residues. Germline assignment: CDR1 SGHTA and CDR2 FQGTGA. Trimming cost V 3 bases and J 0 bases; bases outside gene matches: 4.